This passage covers 30 T cell receptor beta chains from one sample sequenced in a study of beta chain features in type 1 diabetes. Expressed TCRB transcripts were sequenced because the isolated RNA had all been reverse transcribed beforehand. Data came from immunoSEQ multiplex PCR; TCRdb stores just in-frame clones and leaves some out. The table records about 290,000 clones, about 7.8% of them present only once. Sequencing used central memory CD4+ T cells from blood. The origin of the receptors is a woman under 30 in good health.

This chain joins TRBV7-2 and TRBJ1-2, with a tentative D call TRBD1 (6 bases). The V and J ends lost 5 bases and 4 bases respectively, with 8 bases between them. Per the germline V gene, CDR1 is SGHTA and CDR2 is FQGNSA. The CDR3 spans 12 residues. CDR3 coding DNA: TGTGCCAGCAGCCGACAGGTCTATGGCTACACCTTC. Its protein product is CASSRQVYGYTF. The variable domain in full, completed from reference TRBV7-2 and TRBJ1-2, reads GAGVSQSPSNKVTEKGKDVELRCDPISGHTALYWYRQSLGQGLEFLIYFQGNSAPDKSGLPSDRFSAERTGGSVSTLTIQRTQQEDSAVYLCASSRQVYGYTFGSGTRLTVV.

V gene TRBV27 combines with J gene TRBJ2-7; 9 nucleotides agree with TRBD1. The CDR3 spans 16 residues. CDR1 is MNHEY and CDR2 is SMNVEV in the germline V gene (reference sequence). Germline trimming cut 5 bases from V and 5 bases from J; bases unmatched to any gene: 13. As DNA, the CDR3 is TGTGCCAGCAGTCCATATACCGGGACAGGGACCCACGAGCAGTACGTC. Translation: CASSPYTGTGTHEQYV.

This clone was found a few times. V usage is TRBV14 and J usage is TRBJ2-3; 11 positions agree with TRBD2. Germline values: CDR1 SGHDN, CDR2 FVKESK. This CDR3 comprises 18 residues. The V and J ends lost 1 base and 0 bases, in that order; junction bases with no gene match: 6. CDR3 nucleotide sequence: TGTGCCAGCAGCCAAGCGACAGGGACTAGCGGAAGCACAGATACGCAGTATTTT. This sequence encodes CASSQATGTSGSTDTQYF.

To note about this clone: The identical CDR3 is also encoded by other nucleotide sequences in the sample. As DNA, the CDR3 is TGTGCCAGTAGTATCAGGCTAGCGGGATACAATGAGCAGTTCTTC. As protein: CASSIRLAGYNEQFF. The chain has TRBV19 and TRBJ2-1, with 9 bases that match TRBD2. V lost 3 bases to trimming and J lost 4 bases; unmatched junction nucleotides: 4. The germline gives CDR1 LNHDA, CDR2 SQIVND (reference sequence). This CDR3 has 15 residues. Combining the CDR3 with reference TRBV19 and TRBJ2-1 gives the whole variable domain DGGITQSPKYLFRKEGQNVTLSCEQNLNHDAMYWYRQDPGQGLRLIYYSQIVNDFQKGDIAEGYSVSREKKESFPLTVTSAQKNPTAFYLCASSIRLAGYNEQFFGPGTRLTVL.

This clone was counted between two and nine times. The chain recombines TRBV16 with TRBJ2-7; TRBD1 might be the D (5 bases). V was cut by 0 bases and J by 7 bases, with 13 bases left in between. CDR3 length equals 14 residues. Germline V gene sequence: CDR1 KGHSY, CDR2 FQNENV. CDR3 sequence (DNA): TGTGCCAGCAGCCAATCGGACACCCCGGATGAGCAGTACTTC. Amino acids: CASSQSDTPDEQYF.

This clone has ten or more counts. This rearrangement joins TRBV7-2 to TRBJ1-2; D gene unclear. The V and J ends lost 1 base and 4 bases respectively, with 7 bases between them. Germline V lookup: CDR1 SGHTA, CDR2 FQGNSA. There are 13 residues in the CDR3. The CDR3: CASSLGTAYGYTF. CDR3 DNA sequence: TGTGCCAGCAGCTTAGGGACGGCCTATGGCTACACCTTC.

This clone was counted only a few times. This chain joins TRBV7-9 and TRBJ2-2, with unresolved D. CDR3 length: 14 residues. Germline CDR1 reads SEHNR; CDR2 reads FQNEAQ (reference sequence). The V end lost 3 bases, the J end lost 4 bases, and 9 bases lay between the germline ends. The CDR3 here is CASSLRQITGELFF. The CDR3 coding sequence is TGTGCCAGCAGCTTGAGGCAGATCACCGGGGAGCTGTTTTTT.

This clone was seen many times. The chain uses TRBV28 and TRBJ2-7; 8 positions match TRBD1. From germline, CDR1 is MDHEN and CDR2 SYDVKM. This CDR3 is 12 amino acids long. In DNA form, the CDR3 reads TGTGCCAGCAGTTTAAACGGACAGGGAGAGAACGTC. This codes for CASSLNGQGENV.

The sample holds a few counts of this clone. The J gene is TRBJ1-5, the V gene TRBV27; 8 positions agree with TRBD1. Germline CDR1 MNHEY, CDR2 SMNVEV (reference sequence). The CDR3 runs to 16 residues. V dropped 7 bases and J dropped 3; count of bases not matched to a gene: 11. The CDR3 sequence: CASKPGQGLANQPQHF. CDR3 bases: TGTGCCAGCAAGCCCGGACAGGGATTAGCCAATCAGCCCCAGCATTTT.

This chain joins TRBV10-3 and TRBJ1-1; D is undetermined. V lost 3 bases and J lost 1, with 9 bases in between. The CDR3 loop spans 14 amino acids. Germline assignment: CDR1 ENHRY and CDR2 SYGVKD. CDR3 amino acids: CAISDDYQNTEAFF. Written as DNA, the CDR3 is TGTGCCATCAGTGATGACTACCAGAACACTGAAGCTTTCTTT.

The chain is built from TRBV30 and TRBJ1-2, with 8 bases matching TRBD1. Germline-derived CDR1 and CDR2 are GTSNPN and SVGIG (reference sequence). Germline trimming cut 5 bases from V and 4 bases from J; bases unmatched to any gene: 3. This CDR3 is built from 12 residues. The CDR3 is CAWAGGTYGYTF. In DNA form, the CDR3 reads TGTGCCTGGGCAGGGGGCACCTATGGCTACACCTTC.

This clone turned up a few times. The chain employs TRBV29-1 and TRBJ2-2; weak D call: TRBD1 (5 bases). Germline V lookup: CDR1 SQVTM, CDR2 ANQGSEA. V was clipped by 4 bases and J by 5 bases, with 20 bases between them. The CDR3 spans 16 residues. The DNA for the CDR3 is TGCAGCGTTGGGGCTAGGGGAATGAAGGGGACCGGGGAGCTGTTTTTT. Translating it yields CSVGARGMKGTGELFF.

This clone was seen many times. The chain carries TRBV23-1 and TRBJ1-5; D gene uncertain. TRBV23-1 is recorded as an ORF, its role being uncertain. CDR3 length equals 12 residues. Trimming took 4 bases from V and 5 from J, leaving 6 bases between them. The CDR3 sequence is CASSRLHQPQHF. Written as DNA, the CDR3 is TGCGCCAGCAGTCGCCTACATCAGCCCCAGCATTTT.

This clone was counted between two and nine times. The sample holds other DNA sequences that translate to the same CDR3. The J gene is TRBJ2-1, the V gene TRBV9, with 10 bases identical to TRBD2. CDR3 length: 15 amino acids. V was pared by 0 bases and J by 8 bases, with 5 bases of the junction left unmatched. CDR1 is SGDLS and CDR2 is YYNGEE in the germline V gene. The CDR3 nucleotides read TGTGCCAGCAGCGTAGGAGCGGGGGGGCCCCATGAGCAGTTCTTC. Its protein is CASSVGAGGPHEQFF.

This clone was detected a few times. The J gene is TRBJ1-2, the V gene TRBV7-9; 11 bases map to TRBD1. After removal of 3 bases from V and 3 bases from J, the junction contained 3 bases not matched to a gene. Germline V gives CDR1 SEHNR, CDR2 FQNEAQ (reference sequence). This CDR3 is built from 15 residues. CDR3 loop: CASSFRDRGYYGYTF. The CDR3 region has the DNA TGTGCCAGCAGCTTCCGGGACAGGGGGTACTATGGCTACACCTTC.

The chain uses TRBV25-1 and TRBJ2-7, with D perhaps matching TRBD1 or TRBD2 (5 bases each). The germline CDR1 and CDR2 sequences are MGHDK and SYGVNS. The CDR3 contains 14 residues. Deletions cut 6 bases from V and 2 bases from J, with 14 bases between. The CDR3 sequence: CASSGKGQTYEQYF. In DNA form, the CDR3 reads TGTGCCAGCAGCGGGAAGGGGCAAACCTACGAGCAGTACTTC.

The V call is TRBV15, the J call TRBJ1-2; D remains ambiguous. Per germline, CDR1 LNHNV and CDR2 YYDKDF (reference sequence). The CDR3 runs 15 residues. The V end was cut by 3 bases, the J end by 1 base, with 12 bases between. For the CDR3, the DNA is TGTGCCACCAGCAGTGGAAGTCTGCTTAACTATGGCTACACCTTC. Protein product: CATSSGSLLNYGYTF.

This clone was picked up a small number of times. This chain links TRBV7-3 with TRBJ2-7; D ambiguous. Germline V gene lookup returns CDR1 SGHTA and CDR2 FQGTGA. The V and J ends lost 0 bases and 2 bases respectively, with 5 bases between them. The CDR3 totals 13 residues. CDR3 nucleotides: TGTGCCAGCAGCTTAACTCCGGCCTACGAGCAGTACTTC. Its translation: CASSLTPAYEQYF.

This clone has a handful of counts. The chain carries TRBV27 and TRBJ1-1; D is ambiguous. Germline lookup yields CDR1 MNHEY and CDR2 SMNVEV (reference sequence). The CDR3 covers 15 residues. V lost 4 bases to trimming and J lost 4 bases, with 16 bases between them. The CDR3 spells CASSSRAGLGTEAFF. CDR3 DNA: TGTGCCAGCAGTTCCCGAGCGGGGTTGGGCACTGAAGCTTTCTTT.

This clone has more than one count but fewer than ten. The chain combines TRBV6-6 with TRBJ1-2; 10 nucleotides line up with TRBD1. The germline V gene encodes CDR1 MNHNY and CDR2 SVGAGI (reference sequence). The junction had 4 bases not matched to a gene; V was cut back by 5 bases and J by 4 bases. The CDR3 runs 14 residues. CDR3 protein: CASSVRQGAYGYTF. CDR3 coding DNA: TGTGCCAGCAGTGTACGACAGGGGGCCTATGGCTACACCTTC.

The chain recombines TRBV2 with TRBJ2-7; D call uncertain. The CDR3 totals 11 residues. V shed 4 bases and J shed 4 bases, with 5 bases lying between them. Germline V gives CDR1 SNHLY, CDR2 FYNNEI. The CDR3 DNA follows: TGTGCCAGCAGTGGTTGGTACGAGCAGTACGTC. It yields the protein CASSGWYEQYV.

This clone was seen a few times. The V call is TRBV12-5, the J call TRBJ2-3; D might be TRBD2 (5 bases). CDR3 length equals 14 residues. Germline V gene data show CDR1 as LGHNT and CDR2 as FRNRAP. V was trimmed by 2 bases and J by 4 bases, leaving 10 bases between them. The CDR3 spells CASGLTLEADTQYF. For the CDR3, the DNA is TGTGCTAGTGGTTTGACACTGGAGGCAGATACGCAGTATTTT. The entire variable domain, with the rest obtained from reference TRBV12-5 and TRBJ2-3, is as follows: DARVTQTPRHKVTEMGQEVTMRCQPILGHNTVFWYRQTMMQGLELLAYFRNRAPLDDSGMPKDRFSAEMPDATLATLKIQPSEPRDSAVYFCASGLTLEADTQYFGPGTRLTVL.

This clone was observed a handful of times. This chain joins TRBV18 and TRBJ1-3; D gene uncertain. CDR3 size: 12 residues. Germline CDR1 is KGHSH and CDR2 is LQKENI. V was clipped by 0 bases and J by 8 bases, with 5 bases between them. In nucleotides, the CDR3 is TGTGCCAGCTCACCACCGTCGCACACCATATATTTT. Its translation: CASSPPSHTIYF.

This clone has a handful of counts. The CDR3 is CASSPGTGSYYGYTF. CDR3 in DNA: TGTGCCAGCAGTCCGGGGACAGGGTCATACTATGGCTACACCTTC. The genes are TRBV28 and TRBJ1-2, with TRBD1 matching 9 bases. This CDR3 has 15 amino acids. V shed 5 bases and J 3 bases; nucleotides not matched to a gene: 7. From germline, CDR1 is MDHEN and CDR2 SYDVKM.

CDR3 residues: CASSSGLAGFQETQYF. The CDR3 DNA reads as TGTGCCAGCAGCTCGGGACTAGCGGGATTCCAAGAGACCCAGTACTTC. This chain links TRBV7-2 with TRBJ2-5, with 13 bases aligning to TRBD2. This CDR3 is 16 amino acids long. Germline CDR1 SGHTA, CDR2 FQGNSA. With 4 bases clipped from V and 1 base from J, the junction kept 3 bases outside the gene matches. Full variable domain (outside the CDR3, taken from reference TRBV7-2 and TRBJ2-5): GAGVSQSPSNKVTEKGKDVELRCDPISGHTALYWYRQSLGQGLEFLIYFQGNSAPDKSGLPSDRFSAERTGGSVSTLTIQRTQQEDSAVYLCASSSGLAGFQETQYFGPGTRLLVL.

The chain carries TRBV7-6 and TRBJ1-2; D gene unclear. V lost 2 bases and J lost 0, with 13 bases in between. Germline assignment: CDR1 SGHVS and CDR2 FNYEAQ. The CDR3 consists of 16 residues. CDR3 DNA: TGTGCCAGCAGCTTAAGTGGCGTAATCCCTAACTATGGCTACACCTTC. As protein: CASSLSGVIPNYGYTF.

The sample holds many counts of this clone. V usage is TRBV10-3 and J usage is TRBJ2-3; D is uncertain. The CDR3 sequence is 13 residues long. V was trimmed by 6 bases and J by 4 bases, leaving 11 bases between them. Per the germline V gene, CDR1 is ENHRY and CDR2 is SYGVKD. The chain's CDR3 is CAIRGTDSDTQYF. In DNA, the CDR3 is TGTGCCATCAGGGGCACAGACTCAGATACGCAGTATTTT.

Comments on this clone: A far larger clone is one base from this, pointing to a likely read error. Other nucleotide sequences from this sample produce the same CDR3. This chain joins TRBV7-9 and TRBJ2-3, with D hard to call. V lost 3 bases and J 2 bases, leaving 9 bases between the germline ends. The CDR3 is made up of 14 amino acids. Looked up from germline, CDR1 is SEHNR and CDR2 is FQNEAQ (reference sequence). The CDR3: CASSLDGNTDTQYF. CDR3 coding DNA: TGTGCCAGCAGCTTGGACGGAAACACAGATACGCAGTATTTT.

The chain is built from TRBV7-2 and TRBJ2-1; weak D call: TRBD2 (5 bases). Between the trimmed V and J ends, which lost 5 bases and 5 bases, there was a span of 16 bases. Germline values: CDR1 SGHTA, CDR2 FQGNSA. This CDR3 is 15 amino acids long. The CDR3 is CASSIRGQINNEQFF. CDR3 nucleotide sequence: TGTGCCAGCAGCATTAGAGGGCAAATCAACAATGAGCAGTTCTTC.

Concerning this clone itself: At one boundary the junction diverges from the germline segment, which might be a read error. This chain joins TRBV7-7 and TRBJ2-1; tentative D call: TRBD2 (6 bases). This CDR3 contains 15 residues. Germline V gene lookup returns CDR1 SSHAT and CDR2 FNYEAQ (reference sequence). CDR3 coding DNA: TGTGCTAGCAGCTTGGGGTCGGGAGTCGGAAATGAGCAGTTCTTC. Its translation: CASSLGSGVGNEQFF.